The 7 T cell receptor beta chains given below trace back to one sample, sequenced in a study of cytomegalovirus exposure and HLA in healthy donors. PCR used 60 Vbeta primers and 13 Jbeta primers. TCRdb's table, derived via immunoSEQ multiplex PCR, lists solely in-frame clones and lacks some. The sample yields 120,000 to 150,000 clones, around three fifths seen once. Sequencing input: PBMCs. The receptors here all came from a woman aged 25 to 39 in good health and CMV-seropositive.

This chain uses TRBV5-1 with TRBJ2-7, with 7 bases matching TRBD2. V was pared by 4 bases and J by 7 bases, with 14 bases of the junction left unmatched. CDR3 length: 15 amino acids. CDR1 is SGHRS and CDR2 is YFSETQ in the germline V gene. Here the CDR3 reads CASSPSGTTSGEQYF. In DNA form, the CDR3 reads TGCGCCAGCAGCCCCTCCGGGACTACCTCCGGGGAGCAGTACTTC.

The chain carries TRBV5-1 and TRBJ2-7; 7 positions agree with TRBD2. CDR3 length equals 14 residues. Germline lookup yields CDR1 SGHRS and CDR2 YFSETQ. The V gene end was trimmed by 3 bases and the J gene end by 0 bases; junction bases not matched to a gene: 3. The CDR3 spells CASSSSGDSYEQYF. CDR3 bases: TGCGCCAGCAGCTCAAGCGGGGACTCCTACGAGCAGTACTTC.

The CDR3 protein is CASSLGAGSGTDTQYF. CDR3 sequence (DNA): TGTGCCAGCAGCTTAGGGGCGGGAAGTGGCACAGATACGCAGTATTTT. The genes are TRBV7-8 and TRBJ2-3, with D perhaps TRBD2 (6 bases). CDR3 length: 16 amino acids. Trimming took off 1 base at V and 1 base at J, with 12 bases between the two ends. Germline CDR1 is SGHVS and CDR2 is FQNEAQ. Full variable domain (remainder filled in from reference TRBV7-8 and TRBJ2-3): GAGVSQSPRYKVAKRGQDVALRCDPISGHVSLFWYQQALGQGPEFLTYFQNEAQLDKSGLPSDRFFAERPEGSVSTLKIQRTQQEDSAVYLCASSLGAGSGTDTQYFGPGTRLTVL.

The chain joins TRBV7-5 to TRBJ2-7; TRBD2, the table's D call, lacks a check against the DNA. TRBV7-5 is a pseudogene segment. This CDR3 region has 13 residues. Here the CDR3 DNA reads TGTGTCAGAAGCTTAGAAGAGAGATACGAGCAGTACTTC. Residues: CVRSLEERYEQYF.

This rearrangement joins TRBV2 to TRBJ1-6; no clear D. Per germline, CDR1 SNHLY and CDR2 FYNNEI. The CDR3 covers 15 residues. V was clipped by 4 bases and J by 7 bases, with 14 bases between them. In DNA, the CDR3 is TGTGCCAGCAGTGCGACCCGAGGAGCAAATTCACCCCTCCACTTT. This translates into CASSATRGANSPLHF. Looking up the rest from reference TRBV2 and TRBJ1-6 gives the full variable domain: EPEVTQTPSHQVTQMGQEVILRCVPISNHLYFYWYRQILGQKVEFLVSFYNNEISEKSEIFDDQFSVERPDGSNFTLKIRSTKLEDSAMYFCASSATRGANSPLHFGNGTRLTVT.

The V gene is TRBV20-1, the J gene TRBJ1-1, with D perhaps TRBD1 (5 bases). The V gene lost 6 bases and the J gene lost 8 bases, with 13 bases spanning the gap. The CDR3 runs 11 residues. Germline CDR1 DFQATT, CDR2 SNEGSKA (reference sequence). In DNA, the CDR3 is TGCAGTGCCCGGGAGGGGCCCGAAGCTTTCTTT. It translates to CSAREGPEAFF.

This clone was found a few times. V gene TRBV4-1 combines with J gene TRBJ2-1; 11 positions match TRBD2. Germline CDR1 and CDR2: MGHRA and YSYEKL. V was clipped by 5 bases and J by 2 bases; unmatched bases: 2. This CDR3 is built from 15 residues. CDR3 coding DNA: TGCGCCAGCAGCTGGACTAGCGGGCCCTACAATGAGCAGTTCTTC. Amino acids: CASSWTSGPYNEQFF.